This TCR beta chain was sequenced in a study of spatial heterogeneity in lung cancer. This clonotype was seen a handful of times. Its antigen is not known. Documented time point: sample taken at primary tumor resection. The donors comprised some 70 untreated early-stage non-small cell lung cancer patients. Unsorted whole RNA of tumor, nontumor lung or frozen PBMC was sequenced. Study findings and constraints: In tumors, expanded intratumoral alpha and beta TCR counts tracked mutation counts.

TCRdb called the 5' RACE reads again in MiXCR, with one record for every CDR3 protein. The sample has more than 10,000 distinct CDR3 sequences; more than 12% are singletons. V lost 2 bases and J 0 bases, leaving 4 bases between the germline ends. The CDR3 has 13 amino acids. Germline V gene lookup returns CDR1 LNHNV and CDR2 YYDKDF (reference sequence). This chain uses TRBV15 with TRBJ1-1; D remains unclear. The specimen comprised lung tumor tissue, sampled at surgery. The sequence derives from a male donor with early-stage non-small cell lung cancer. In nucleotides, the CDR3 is TGTGCCACCAGCAGAACCATGAACACTGAAGCTTTCTTT. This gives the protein CATSRTMNTEAFF.